This T cell receptor beta chain appears in the sequencing data of a study of human T cells and chemical hapten exposure. This clonotype was seen only a few times. The germline gives CDR1 MNHEY, CDR2 SMNVEV (reference sequence). V gave up 6 bases and J gave up 9 bases; unmatched junction bases: 8. This CDR3 has 14 amino acids. Time point in this sample: pre-sensitization, week 0. Treatment: therapeutic diphenylcyclopropenone sensitization with weekly scalp DPC. Per the authors' pipeline: Sample TCR counts, which ranged from about 20,000 to 750,000, had a median of roughly 92,000. TCRdb used MiXCR to reprocess the RACE reads, holding one entry per CDR3 protein. TCRdb assigned the V and J calls; the authors' analysis was not used. The sample carries fewer than 70,000 distinct CDR3 sequences, around 7% recorded once.

The starting material was whole blood, obtained in connection with sensitization to the hapten diphenylcyclopropenone (DPC). This TCR derives from a woman aged 25 to 45 with alopecia areata. Some clones in this sample may be carry-over from other donors' samples. The chain couples TRBV27 to TRBJ1-6, with 7 bases identical to TRBD1. This CDR3 is CASSPTGFRSPLHF. The CDR3 DNA reads TGTGCCAGCAGCCCGACAGGGTTTCGTTCACCCCTCCACTTT.